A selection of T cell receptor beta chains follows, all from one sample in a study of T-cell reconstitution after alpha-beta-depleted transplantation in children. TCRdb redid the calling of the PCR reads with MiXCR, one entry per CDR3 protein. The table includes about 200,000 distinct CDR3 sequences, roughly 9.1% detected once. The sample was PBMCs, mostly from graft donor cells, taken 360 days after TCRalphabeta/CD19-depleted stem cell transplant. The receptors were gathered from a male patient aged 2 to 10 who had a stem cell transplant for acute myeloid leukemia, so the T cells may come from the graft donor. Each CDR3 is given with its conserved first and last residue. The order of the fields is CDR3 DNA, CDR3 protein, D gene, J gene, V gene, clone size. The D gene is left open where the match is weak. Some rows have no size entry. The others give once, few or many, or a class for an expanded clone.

DNA: TGTGCCAGCAGCTTACAAGGCGGGTCAGAGTTCCCGGGTTTT
CDR3: CASSLQGGSEFPGF
D: .
J: TRBJ1-1
V: TRBV7-9
size: .

DNA: TGCAGCGTTGAAGGGGGGGCGATAGCCAAAAACATTCAGTACTTC
CDR3: CSVEGGAIAKNIQYF
D: .
J: TRBJ2-4
V: TRBV29-1
size: few

DNA: TGTGCCAGCAGCTCCCCCCGGGACAGGGGTAGTGGCTACACCTTC
CDR3: CASSSPRDRGSGYTF
D: TRBD1
J: TRBJ1-2
V: TRBV7-3
size: .

DNA: TGCAGTTTCTCTAGCGGGGGCACCGGGGAGCTGTTTTTT
CDR3: CSFSSGGTGELFF
D: TRBD2
J: TRBJ2-2
V: TRBV20-1
size: few

DNA: TGTGCCAGCGCAGGTTTCGAGCAGTACTTC
CDR3: CASAGFEQYF
D: .
J: TRBJ2-7
V: TRBV12-3/TRBV12-4
size: .

DNA: TGTGCCAGCAGCCCCAGGGGCCTATCCACTACGCAGTATTTT
CDR3: CASSPRGLSTTQYF
D: .
J: TRBJ2-3
V: TRBV7-2
size: .

DNA: TGTGCCAGCAGCCAAGATTCGAGGCGAGATGAAGCTTTCTTT
CDR3: CASSQDSRRDEAFF
D: .
J: TRBJ1-1
V: TRBV4-2
size: .

DNA: TGCGCCAGCAGCTTGTTGCGGGGGGATCGCCATACGCAGTATTTT
CDR3: CASSLLRGDRHTQYF
D: TRBD2
J: TRBJ2-3
V: TRBV5-1
size: .

DNA: TGTGCCAGCAGCCCGCATCACAGGGAGGAAGAGACCCAGTACTTC
CDR3: CASSPHHREEETQYF
D: .
J: TRBJ2-5
V: TRBV7-9
size: .

DNA: TGCGCCAGCAGCTTGTTCAGGAACACCGGGGAGCTGTTTTTT
CDR3: CASSLFRNTGELFF
D: .
J: TRBJ2-2
V: TRBV5-1
size: .